Listed below are T cell receptor beta chains from one sample, sequenced in a study of cytomegalovirus exposure and HLA in healthy donors. Data came from immunoSEQ multiplex PCR; TCRdb stores just in-frame clones and leaves some out. The sample has approximately 120,000 clones; 77% are singletons. Material for sequencing was PBMCs. These receptors all stem from a woman aged 40-49 years in good health and CMV-seropositive. Each CDR3 is given with its conserved first and last residue. D genes are given only for firm matches. Not every row has a clone size; where given, it reads once, few, many or a size class.

abundance,d_gene,j_gene,v_gene,CDR3nt,CDR3aa
-,-,TRBJ2-7,TRBV6-5,TGTGCCAGCAGTTCGCCAGGCAGGGGAGAGCAGTACTTC,CASSSPGRGEQYF
-,TRBD2,TRBJ2-4,TRBV30,TGTGCCTGGGATCCCGGGACTAGCGGGAGCCAATTCAAAAACATTCAGTACTTC,CAWDPGTSGSQFKNIQYF
-,TRBD1,TRBJ1-1,TRBV27,TGTGCCAGCAGTTTTCACGGGACAGGGTCGAACACTGAAGCTTTCTTT,CASSFHGTGSNTEAFF
-,TRBD2,TRBJ2-2,TRBV4-1,TGCGCCAGCAGCCAAGGGCTAGCGGGAGGGTTTGAGGAGCTGTTTTTT,CASSQGLAGGFEELFF
-,-,TRBJ2-7,TRBV19,TGTGCCAGTAGTTCGCCTGAGGGGGTCTCCTACGAGCAGTACTTC,CASSSPEGVSYEQYF
few,TRBD1,TRBJ1-3,TRBV28,TGTGCCAGCACGACAGGGAAGAGTTCTGGAAACACCATATATTTT,CASTTGKSSGNTIYF
-,-,TRBJ1-1,TRBV4-1,TGCGCCAGCAGCCGCTTCCAAGGGGGACCTGAAGCTTTCTTT,CASSRFQGGPEAFF
few,-,TRBJ1-2,TRBV4-1,TGCGCCAGCAGCCAAGAGGCCCGTCAAAGCTATGGCTACACCTTC,CASSQEARQSYGYTF
-,TRBD2,TRBJ2-1,TRBV28,TGTGCCAGCAGCCCACGCCTGACTAGCGGGAACTACAATGAGCAGTTCTTC,CASSPRLTSGNYNEQFF
-,-,TRBJ1-1,TRBV7-3,TGTGCCAGCAGCATCCAGGGGAACACTGAAGCTTTCTTT,CASSIQGNTEAFF
-,-,TRBJ1-5,TRBV28,TGTGCCAGCGACCGGGACTGGGGTCCTTTCGAAAGCAATCAGCCCCAGCATTTT,CASDRDWGPFESNQPQHF
-,TRBD1,TRBJ2-1,TRBV9,TGTGCCAGCAGCGCGGGACAGGGCAATGAGCAGTTCTTC,CASSAGQGNEQFF
-,TRBD1,TRBJ1-1,TRBV19,TGTGCCAGTAGTACCTTGGGACAGGTCAAACAAGCTTTCTTT,CASSTLGQVKQAFF
-,TRBD2,TRBJ2-7,TRBV2,TGTGCCAGCAGGGAGACTAGCGGGTCCTACGAGCAGTACTTC,CASRETSGSYEQYF
once,TRBD1,TRBJ1-5,TRBV29-1,TGCAGCTTTACAGGGGAAGGCAATCAGCCCCAGCATTTT,CSFTGEGNQPQHF
-,-,TRBJ1-1,TRBV9,TGTGCCAGCAGCGTAACTATGAACACTGAAGCTTTCTTT,CASSVTMNTEAFF
-,-,TRBJ2-1,TRBV6-1,TGTGCCAGCATCCCCGAGCCCACGCAGCAGTTCTTC,CASIPEPTQQFF
-,-,TRBJ1-1,TRBV2,TGTGCCAGCAGAGTCGATACAGGGCCCACTGAAGCTTTCTTT,CASRVDTGPTEAFF
few,-,TRBJ1-5,TRBV4-1,TGCGCCAGCAGCCAAGTCGCAGATTTGAATCAGCCCCAGCATTTT,CASSQVADLNQPQHF
-,TRBD1,TRBJ2-7,TRBV7-9,TGTGCCAGCAGCTACTGGGACAGGGGCGACGAGCAGTACTTC,CASSYWDRGDEQYF
-,-,TRBJ2-2,TRBV15,TGTGCCACCAGCGTAGACAGCACGAACACCGGGGAGCTGTTTTTT,CATSVDSTNTGELFF
once,-,TRBJ2-7,TRBV5-4,TGTGCCAGCAGCCCTGACAGGAACCCCTACGAGCAGTACTTC,CASSPDRNPYEQYF
-,-,TRBJ1-1,TRBV6-1,TGTGCCAGCAGTCCCAAAGTGGCACTGAACACTGAAGCTTTCTTT,CASSPKVALNTEAFF
once,TRBD2,TRBJ2-7,TRBV5-1,TGCGCCAGCAGCTTGGATGGGACTAGCCGAACCAGCTACGAGCAGTACTTC,CASSLDGTSRTSYEQYF
-,-,TRBJ1-1,TRBV5-1,TGCGCCAGCAGCTTGGAACTCCTCGGGTACACTGAAGCTTTCTTT,CASSLELLGYTEAFF
few,TRBD2,TRBJ2-7,TRBV5-4,TGCGCCAGCAGCTTCGGGACTAGCGGGAGGGCCAAATACGAGCAGTACTTC,CASSFGTSGRAKYEQYF
-,TRBD2,TRBJ2-1,TRBV11-3,TGTGCCAGCAGCTTAAGGAGTAGCGGGACCTACAATGAGCAGTTCTTC,CASSLRSSGTYNEQFF
-,-,TRBJ2-2,TRBV11-2,TGTGCCAGCAGCTCGTACTCGACAGGGAGGACCGGGGAGCTGTTTTTT,CASSSYSTGRTGELFF
-,TRBD2,TRBJ2-2,TRBV7-9,TGTGCCAGCAGCTTGTCCTCTAGCGGGAGTGGAGGGGAGCTGTTTTTT,CASSLSSSGSGGELFF
once,-,TRBJ1-3,TRBV11-2,TGTGCCAGCAGCCCAGTGAGGTCGGCTGGAAACACCATATATTTT,CASSPVRSAGNTIYF
-,TRBD2,TRBJ2-1,TRBV5-1,TGCGCCAGCAGCTTGGGGGGGACTACCTTATACAATGAGCAGTTCTTC,CASSLGGTTLYNEQFF
-,-,TRBJ1-1,TRBV6-5,TGTGCCAGCAGTTACCAGGGAGGGATGAACACTGAAGCTTTCTTT,CASSYQGGMNTEAFF
once,TRBD1,TRBJ2-5,TRBV29-1,TGCAGCGTTCTGACAGGGGAAGAGACCCAGTACTTC,CSVLTGEETQYF
-,TRBD1,TRBJ2-4,TRBV5-4,TGTGCCAGCAGCCGAGGGACAGACCTCTTGGGAAACATTCAGTACTTC,CASSRGTDLLGNIQYF
once,TRBD1,TRBJ2-1,TRBV2,TGTGCCAGCAGTGAAGACAGGGGGCGATACAATGAGCAGTTCTTC,CASSEDRGRYNEQFF
-,-,TRBJ1-1,TRBV10-2,TGCGCCAGCAGCGAGCAGGGGATGAACACTGAAGCTTTCTTT,CASSEQGMNTEAFF
few,TRBD2,TRBJ2-3,TRBV7-8,TGTGCCAGCAGCTTAGTGTCTAGCGGGACCCCATTTAGAAGTACGCAGTATTTT,CASSLVSSGTPFRSTQYF
few,TRBD2,TRBJ2-1,TRBV6-5,TGTGCCAGCAAACTAGCGGGCAACACACACAATGAGCAGTTCTTC,CASKLAGNTHNEQFF
-,-,TRBJ2-7,TRBV4-1,TGCGCCAGCAGACAAACTGGGACAAACTACGAGCAGTACTTC,CASRQTGTNYEQYF
-,TRBD1,TRBJ1-2,TRBV5-1,TGCGCCAGCAGCTTGGCCCTAGACAGGGCCGGTGGCTACACCTTC,CASSLALDRAGGYTF
-,-,TRBJ2-3,TRBV11-1,TGTGCCAGCAGCCCCCAGGGTTTCCCCACAGATACGCAGTATTTT,CASSPQGFPTDTQYF
-,TRBD2,TRBJ2-6,TRBV2,TGTGCCAGCATACGCAGGGGACTAGCGGGAGCTGGGGCCAACGTCCTGACTTTC,CASIRRGLAGAGANVLTF
-,TRBD1,TRBJ1-2,TRBV14,TGTGCCAGCAGCCAAGGGGACAGTACTAACTATGGCTACACCTTC,CASSQGDSTNYGYTF
-,TRBD1,TRBJ1-3,TRBV2,TGTGCCAGCAGAGGGGACAGCGGTGGGGGGAACACCATATATTTT,CASRGDSGGGNTIYF
-,-,TRBJ2-1,TRBV7-9,TGTGCCAGCAGCTTTGGCGGAGGTGAGCAGTTCTTC,CASSFGGGEQFF
-,TRBD1,TRBJ1-5,TRBV28,TGTGCCAGCAGCCGGACAGGGGCGGCCCAAGGGCCCCAGCATTTT,CASSRTGAAQGPQHF
-,TRBD1,TRBJ2-5,TRBV4-2,TGTGCCAGCAGCCGATCTACCGGGACAGGGGAGACCCAGTACTTC,CASSRSTGTGETQYF
-,TRBD2,TRBJ2-7,TRBV27,TGTGCCAGCAGACCAGAGACTAGCGGGGCCTACGAGCAGTACTTC,CASRPETSGAYEQYF
-,-,TRBJ2-7,TRBV9,TGTGCCAGCAGCGTGGGGGCAGGGTTGGAGTCCTACGAGCAGTACTTC,CASSVGAGLESYEQYF
-,-,TRBJ1-5,TRBV11-2,TGTGCCAGCAGTACAGGGTACGGGGGGCAGCCCCAGCATTTT,CASSTGYGGQPQHF